The clone carrying this T cell receptor (beta chain) was counted at least ten times. This sample is drawn from a study of low-dose radiotherapy and immunotherapy resistance in tumors. About the study: Each fraction given to Cohort 2 every two weeks delivered 1 Gy, and the total reached 13 Gy over 26 weeks.

The length of the CDR3 is 15 residues. The V gene end was trimmed by 5 bases and the J gene end by 4 bases; junction bases not matched to a gene: 6. Germline loops: CDR1 MDHEN, CDR2 SYDVKM. Indicated time point: before trial treatment. First-strand cDNA used TRAV- and TRBV-specific primers, covering alpha and beta chains. With a constant-region primer and a V-primer adapter, TCRs were subjected to 20 PCR cycles of amplification. TCRdb used MiXCR to reprocess the reads, holding one entry per CDR3 protein. The sample lists 35,000 to 50,000 distinct CDR3 sequences, less than 40% seen once, with around 3.9% in the top ten.

This material consisted of PBMCs, taken before treatment. The chain recombines TRBV28 with TRBJ2-2; TRBD1 matches 8 bases. This receptor was identified in a male donor with gallbladder cancer. The CDR3 region is CASSLDRGRTGELFF. In nucleotides, the CDR3 is TGTGCCAGCAGTCTTGACAGGGGTCGCACCGGGGAGCTGTTTTTT.